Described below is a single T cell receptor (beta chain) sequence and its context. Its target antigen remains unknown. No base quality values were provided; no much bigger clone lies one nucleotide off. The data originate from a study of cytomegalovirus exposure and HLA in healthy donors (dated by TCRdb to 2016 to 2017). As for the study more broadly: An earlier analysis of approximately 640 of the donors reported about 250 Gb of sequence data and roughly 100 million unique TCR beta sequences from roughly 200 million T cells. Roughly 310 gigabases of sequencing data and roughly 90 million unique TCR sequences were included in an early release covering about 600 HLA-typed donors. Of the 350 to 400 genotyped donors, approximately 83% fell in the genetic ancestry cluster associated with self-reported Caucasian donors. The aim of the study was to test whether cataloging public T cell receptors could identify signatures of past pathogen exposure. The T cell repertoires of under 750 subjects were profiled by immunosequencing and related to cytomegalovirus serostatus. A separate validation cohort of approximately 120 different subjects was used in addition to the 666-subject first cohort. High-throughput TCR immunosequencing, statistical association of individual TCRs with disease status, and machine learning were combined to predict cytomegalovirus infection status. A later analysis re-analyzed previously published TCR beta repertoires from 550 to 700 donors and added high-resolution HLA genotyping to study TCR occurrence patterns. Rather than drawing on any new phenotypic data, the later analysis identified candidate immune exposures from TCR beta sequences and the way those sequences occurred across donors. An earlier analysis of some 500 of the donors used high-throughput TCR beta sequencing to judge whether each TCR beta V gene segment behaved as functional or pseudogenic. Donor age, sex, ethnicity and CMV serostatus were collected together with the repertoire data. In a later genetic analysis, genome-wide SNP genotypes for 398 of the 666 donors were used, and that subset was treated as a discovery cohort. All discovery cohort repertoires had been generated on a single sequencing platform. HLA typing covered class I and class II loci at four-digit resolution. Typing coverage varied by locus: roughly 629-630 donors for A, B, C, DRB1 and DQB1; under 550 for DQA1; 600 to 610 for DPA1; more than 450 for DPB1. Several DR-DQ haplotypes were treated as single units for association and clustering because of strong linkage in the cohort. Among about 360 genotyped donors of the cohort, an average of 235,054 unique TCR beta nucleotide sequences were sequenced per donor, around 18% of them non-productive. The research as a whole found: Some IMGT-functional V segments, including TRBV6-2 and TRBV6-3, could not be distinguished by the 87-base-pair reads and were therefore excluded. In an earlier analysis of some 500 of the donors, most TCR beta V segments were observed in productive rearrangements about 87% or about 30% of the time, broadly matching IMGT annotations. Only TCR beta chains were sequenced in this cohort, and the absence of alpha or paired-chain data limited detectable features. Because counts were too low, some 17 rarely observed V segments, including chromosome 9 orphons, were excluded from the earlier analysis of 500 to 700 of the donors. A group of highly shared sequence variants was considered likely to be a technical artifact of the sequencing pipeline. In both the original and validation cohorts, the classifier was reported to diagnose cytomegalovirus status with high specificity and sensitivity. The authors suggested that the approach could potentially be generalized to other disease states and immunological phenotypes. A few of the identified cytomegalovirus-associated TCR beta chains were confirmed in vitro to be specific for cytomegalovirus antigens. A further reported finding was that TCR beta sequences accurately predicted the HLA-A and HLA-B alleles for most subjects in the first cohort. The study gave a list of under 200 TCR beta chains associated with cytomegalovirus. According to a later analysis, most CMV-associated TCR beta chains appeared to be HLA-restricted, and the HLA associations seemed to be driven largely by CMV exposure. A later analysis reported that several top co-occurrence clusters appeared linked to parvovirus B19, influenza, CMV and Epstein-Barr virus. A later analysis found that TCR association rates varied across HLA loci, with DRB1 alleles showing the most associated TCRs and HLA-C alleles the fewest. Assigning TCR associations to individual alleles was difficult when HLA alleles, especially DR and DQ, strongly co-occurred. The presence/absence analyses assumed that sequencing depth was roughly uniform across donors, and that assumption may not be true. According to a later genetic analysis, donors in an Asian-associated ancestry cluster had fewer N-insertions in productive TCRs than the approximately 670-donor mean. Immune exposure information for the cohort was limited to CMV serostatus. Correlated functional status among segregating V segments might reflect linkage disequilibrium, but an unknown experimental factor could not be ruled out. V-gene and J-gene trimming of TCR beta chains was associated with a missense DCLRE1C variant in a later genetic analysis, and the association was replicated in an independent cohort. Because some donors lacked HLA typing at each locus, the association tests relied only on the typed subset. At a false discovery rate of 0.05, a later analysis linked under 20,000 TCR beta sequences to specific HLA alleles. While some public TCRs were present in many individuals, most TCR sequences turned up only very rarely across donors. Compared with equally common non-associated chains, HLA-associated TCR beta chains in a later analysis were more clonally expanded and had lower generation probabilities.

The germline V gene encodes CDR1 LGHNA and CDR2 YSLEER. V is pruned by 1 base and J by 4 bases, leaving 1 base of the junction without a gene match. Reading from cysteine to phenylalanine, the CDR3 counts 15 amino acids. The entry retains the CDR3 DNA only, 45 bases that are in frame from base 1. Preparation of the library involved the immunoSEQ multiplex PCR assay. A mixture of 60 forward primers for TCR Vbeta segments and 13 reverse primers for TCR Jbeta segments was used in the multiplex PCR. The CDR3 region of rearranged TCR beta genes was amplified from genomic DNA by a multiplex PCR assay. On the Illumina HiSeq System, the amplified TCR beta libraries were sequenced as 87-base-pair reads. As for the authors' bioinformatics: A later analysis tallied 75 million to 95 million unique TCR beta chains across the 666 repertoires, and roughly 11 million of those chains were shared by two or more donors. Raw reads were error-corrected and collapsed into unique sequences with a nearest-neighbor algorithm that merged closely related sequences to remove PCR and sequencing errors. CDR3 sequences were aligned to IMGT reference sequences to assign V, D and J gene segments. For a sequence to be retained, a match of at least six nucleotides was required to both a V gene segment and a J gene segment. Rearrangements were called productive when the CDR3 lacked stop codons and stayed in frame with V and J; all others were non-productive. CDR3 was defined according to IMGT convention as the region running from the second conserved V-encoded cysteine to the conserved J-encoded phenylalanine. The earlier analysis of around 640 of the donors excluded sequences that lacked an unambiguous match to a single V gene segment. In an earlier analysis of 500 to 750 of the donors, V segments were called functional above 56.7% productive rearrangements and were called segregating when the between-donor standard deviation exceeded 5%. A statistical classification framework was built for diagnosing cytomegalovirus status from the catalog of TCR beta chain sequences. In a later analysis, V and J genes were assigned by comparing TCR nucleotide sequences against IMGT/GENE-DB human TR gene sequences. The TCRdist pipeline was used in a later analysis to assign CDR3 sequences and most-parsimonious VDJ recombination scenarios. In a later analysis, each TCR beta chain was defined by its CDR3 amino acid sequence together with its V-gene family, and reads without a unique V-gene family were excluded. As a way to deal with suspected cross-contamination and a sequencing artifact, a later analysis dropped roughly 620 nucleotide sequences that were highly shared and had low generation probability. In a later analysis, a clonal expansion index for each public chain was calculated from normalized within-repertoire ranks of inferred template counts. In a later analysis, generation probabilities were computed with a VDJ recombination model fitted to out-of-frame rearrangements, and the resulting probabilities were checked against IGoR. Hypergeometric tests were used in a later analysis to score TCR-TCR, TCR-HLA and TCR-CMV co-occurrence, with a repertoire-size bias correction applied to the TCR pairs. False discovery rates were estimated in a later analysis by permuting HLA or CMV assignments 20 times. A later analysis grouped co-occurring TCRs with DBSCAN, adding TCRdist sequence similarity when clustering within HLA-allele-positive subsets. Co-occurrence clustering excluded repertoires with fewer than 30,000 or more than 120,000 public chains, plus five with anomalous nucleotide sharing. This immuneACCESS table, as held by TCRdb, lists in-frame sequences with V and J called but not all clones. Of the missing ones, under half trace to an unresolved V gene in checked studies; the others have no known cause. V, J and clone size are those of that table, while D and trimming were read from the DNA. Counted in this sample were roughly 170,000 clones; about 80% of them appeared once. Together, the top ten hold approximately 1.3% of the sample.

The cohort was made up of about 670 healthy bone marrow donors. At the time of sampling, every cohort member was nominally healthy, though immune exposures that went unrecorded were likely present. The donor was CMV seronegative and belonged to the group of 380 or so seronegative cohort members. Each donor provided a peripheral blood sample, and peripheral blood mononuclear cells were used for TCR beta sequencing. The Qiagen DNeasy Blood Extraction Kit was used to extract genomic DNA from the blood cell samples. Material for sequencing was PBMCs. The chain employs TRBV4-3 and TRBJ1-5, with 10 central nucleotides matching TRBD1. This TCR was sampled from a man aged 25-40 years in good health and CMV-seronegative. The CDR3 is CASSQGQGANQPQHF. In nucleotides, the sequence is TGCGCCAGCAGCCAAGGACAGGGGGCGAATCAGCCCCAGCATTTT.